This T cell receptor beta chain was captured by sequencing in a study of identical twins (dated by TCRdb to 2016 to 2017). Some background on the complete study: The study deep-sequenced TCR alpha and beta repertoires from monozygotic twins, unrelated adults of various ages and cord blood to test whether fetal clonotypes persist. Replicate twin experiments were performed at different times using different library preparation protocols to rule out contamination. Points the paper makes about the study in general: Fewer insertions were carried by abundant cord blood beta clonotypes, a similar but weaker trend appeared in young adult naive repertoires, and no such trend appeared in memory repertoires. A weaker excess of twin sharing was found in beta out-of-frame sequences because the signal-to-noise ratio was lowered by fewer shared sequences. Zero-insertion analyses could be partly confounded by invariant T cells such as MAIT and iNKT, although diverse VJ usage argued against such confounding for most clonotypes. Out-of-frame TCR alpha sequences shared between twins showed an excess of low generation-probability sequences compared with coincidental sharing between unrelated individuals. In monozygotic twins, recombination models systematically underestimated out-of-frame TCR alpha sharing, but the models matched the sharing seen between unrelated individuals. Because the same donors could not be followed over many years, conclusions were based on cross-sectional statistical analysis.

Looking up the germline V gene yields CDR1 SQVTM and CDR2 ANQGSEA. The CDR3 holds 15 amino acids from the cysteine to the phenylalanine. Left in the record is the CDR3 DNA by itself, 45 bases read in frame from the first base. V loses 2 bases of germline sequence and J loses 1 base, and the interval between the two ends is 9 bases. Only healthy Caucasian donors were included. Miltenyi CD45RO+ enrichment and human naive T-cell isolation kits were used to isolate memory (CD45RO+) and naive T cells from PBMC. The method behind the library was 5' RACE. The sample was run on an Illumina HiSeq 2000. Template switching introduced a universal primer binding site; the final cDNA contained a unique molecular identifier, enabling accurate counting of TCR cDNA molecules. Specific primers in the conserved constant-segment region were used to synthesize first-strand cDNA for TCR alpha and beta chains. Each cDNA library was double barcoded, with a SMART-Mk sample barcode plus Illumina barcodes, to control for contamination. Two successive PCR steps introduced TruSeq adapter sequences along with Illumina sample barcodes. TCR alpha and beta cDNA libraries were sequenced on the Illumina HiSeq platform with custom primers. Processing in the source paper ran as follows. MiGEC was used to process raw reads and extract unique molecular identifiers, and MiXCR was used to find CDR3 positions. Recombination models were inferred per individual with the repgenHMM and IGoR tools using an EM algorithm. The analysis of shared clonotypes was done with the tcR package in R, with sharing normalized by the product of cloneset sizes. To study raw recombination without the effects of thymic and clonal selection, out-of-frame nonproductive sequences were analyzed. TCRdb cleaned the public reads at Q25 with fastp, built clones with MiXCR and kept in-frame beta chains. A single entry per CDR3 protein holds the most common genes and DNA from its merged rows. These V and J calls derive from TCRdb rather than the authors' analysis. Present in this sample are approximately 260,000 distinct CDR3 sequences, about an eighth of which were seen just once. 8.8% of the sample rests with the top ten.

Notes on this clonotype: Its antigen specificity is not known. No much larger clonotype is one base removed from it; base qualities were not supplied.

The receptor was derived from a young woman in good health. Sequenced input: memory (CD45RO+) T cells sorted from blood. The cell subset or site tag for this specimen amounts to: CD45RO+ enriched T cells. The sequence is built from TRBV29-1 and TRBJ2-6; the D gene is possibly TRBD1 or TRBD2, each agreeing over 5 bases. CDR3 region: CSVENWGSGANVLTF. At the DNA level, the sequence is TGCAGCGTTGAAAATTGGGGGTCTGGGGCCAACGTCCTGACTTTC.